This TCR beta chain is drawn from a study of cytomegalovirus exposure and HLA in healthy donors. Overall study findings and caveats: Prior analysis indicated that the majority of TCR beta V segments exhibited productivity approximately 87% or approximately 30% of the time. In vitro assays verified that three CMV-associated chains recognized CMV antigens specifically.

The PCR contained 60 Vbeta and 13 Jbeta primers. Here immunoSEQ multiplex PCR was the method, and the copy in TCRdb shows in-frame clones only, minus some. This table has some 56,000 clones, approximately 83% appearing once. In germline, CDR1 is SGHNT, CDR2 YYREEE (reference sequence). The CDR3 runs 16 residues. The V and J ends lost 2 bases and 4 bases, in that order; junction bases with no gene match: 10. This clone showed up just once. What it binds is unknown. The source of this sequence is a human donor in good health. The material sequenced was PBMCs. J is TRBJ2-3 and V is TRBV5-4, with 7 nucleotides matching TRBD1. In nucleotides, the CDR3 is TGTGCCAGCAGCTTATACAGGGGCGCTGAGGCAGATACGCAGTATTTT. This translates into CASSLYRGAEADTQYF.